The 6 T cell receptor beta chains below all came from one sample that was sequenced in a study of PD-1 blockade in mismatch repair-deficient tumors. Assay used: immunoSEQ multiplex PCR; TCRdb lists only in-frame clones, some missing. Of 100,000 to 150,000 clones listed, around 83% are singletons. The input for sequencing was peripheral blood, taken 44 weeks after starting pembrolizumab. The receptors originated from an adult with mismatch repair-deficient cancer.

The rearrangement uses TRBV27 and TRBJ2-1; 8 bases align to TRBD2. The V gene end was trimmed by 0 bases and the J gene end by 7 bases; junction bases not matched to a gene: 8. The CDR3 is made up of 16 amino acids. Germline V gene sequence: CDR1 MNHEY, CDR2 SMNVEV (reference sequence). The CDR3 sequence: CASSLSSGLASNEQFF. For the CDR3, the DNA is TGTGCCAGCAGTTTATCGAGTGGACTAGCATCTAATGAGCAGTTCTTC.

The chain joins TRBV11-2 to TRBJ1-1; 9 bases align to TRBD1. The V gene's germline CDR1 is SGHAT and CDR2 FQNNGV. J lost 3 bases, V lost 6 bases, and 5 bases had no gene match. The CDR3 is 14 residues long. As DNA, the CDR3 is TGTGCCAGCAGACGGACAGGGGCGGACACTGAAGCTTTCTTT. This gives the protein CASRRTGADTEAFF.

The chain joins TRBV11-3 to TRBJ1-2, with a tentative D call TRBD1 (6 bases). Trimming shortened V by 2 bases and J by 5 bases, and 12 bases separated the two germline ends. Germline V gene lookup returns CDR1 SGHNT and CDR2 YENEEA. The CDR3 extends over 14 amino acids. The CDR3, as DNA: TGTGCCAGCAGCTTATCGGGACAAGGATATGGCTACACCTTC. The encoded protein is CASSLSGQGYGYTF.

Here the CDR3 DNA reads TGTGCCAGCAGCCCCGGGACTAGCGTAGATACGCAGTATTTT. Its protein is CASSPGTSVDTQYF. The chain combines TRBV7-9 with TRBJ2-3; 10 bases match TRBD2. CDR3 length: 14 amino acids. From germline, CDR1 is SEHNR and CDR2 FQNEAQ (reference sequence). V dropped 5 bases and J dropped 5; count of bases not matched to a gene: 4.

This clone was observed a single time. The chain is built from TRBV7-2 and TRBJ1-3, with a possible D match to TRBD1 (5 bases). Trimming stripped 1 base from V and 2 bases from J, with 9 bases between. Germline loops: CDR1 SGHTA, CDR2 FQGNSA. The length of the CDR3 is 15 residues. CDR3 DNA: TGTGCCAGCAGCTTAGGGATCAGGGCTGGAAACACCATATATTTT. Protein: CASSLGIRAGNTIYF.

CDR3 residues: CASSLAGGARNYGYTF. The DNA for the CDR3 is TGTGCCAGCAGCTTAGCAGGAGGAGCCAGAAACTATGGCTACACCTTC. The V call is TRBV7-9, the J call TRBJ1-2; D gene uncertain. V was shortened by 0 bases and J by 2 bases, with 13 bases between the two germline ends. The CDR3 has 16 residues. Germline V gives CDR1 SEHNR, CDR2 FQNEAQ (reference sequence).